The clone carrying this T cell receptor (beta chain) appeared a single time. Its antigen remains unknown. This specimen belongs to a study of cytomegalovirus exposure and HLA in healthy donors. Points from the study as a whole: Per a later analysis, 15,000 to 20,000 TCR beta sequences showed association with HLA alleles at 0.05 false discovery rate.

Donors in the study were healthy people who gave bone marrow. Between the trimmed V and J ends, which lost 6 bases and 4 bases, there was a span of 15 bases. Per germline, CDR1 SGHTA and CDR2 FQGNSA. This CDR3 region has 14 residues. The study ran its PCR with 60 Vbeta and 13 Jbeta primers. Here immunoSEQ multiplex PCR was the method, and the copy in TCRdb shows in-frame clones only, minus some. The sample yields 95,000 to 150,000 clones, around 70% seen once. V gene TRBV7-2 combines with J gene TRBJ1-1; tentative D call: TRBD1 (5 bases). The sequencing input was PBMCs. The origin of this receptor is a woman in her 40s in good health and CMV-seropositive. The CDR3 bases are TGTGCCAGCAGTCCTCAGGGAAGCGCCACTGAAGCTTTCTTT. The encoded protein is CASSPQGSATEAFF.